This T cell receptor (beta chain) was recorded in a study of blood T cell repertoires in COVID-19. Turning to the study itself: Sites in the United States, Italy and Spain provided acute and convalescent COVID-19 samples. In each case, the material was cDNA or gDNA derived from T cells, B-cell-depleted T cells, or PBMCs.

Germline V CDR1 and CDR2: MNHEY, SVGAGI. The CDR3 runs to 15 residues. The V end lost 5 bases, the J end lost 4 bases, and 15 bases lay between the germline ends. Authors' processing steps: Reference gene primers were amplified, and this amplification served to estimate nucleated cell counts. The method was immunoSEQ multiplex PCR; TCRdb's version includes in-frame clones alone and lacks a portion of them. V, J and clone size derive from that table, while D and trimming were established from the DNA sequence. The sample includes about 50,000 clones, more than 85% seen only once; the top ten take over 4.5%. This clone was observed a single time.

This sequence joins TRBV6-5 and TRBJ1-5, with D possibly matching TRBD1 (5 bases). This TCR was sampled from a middle-aged man with active COVID-19. Material for sequencing was peripheral blood. Written as DNA, the CDR3 is TGTGCCAGCAGTAAGACAGCAGCATGGAATCAGCCCCAGCATTTT. It specifies CASSKTAAWNQPQHF.